This T cell receptor beta chain was captured in a study of early T cells in non-severe SARS-CoV-2 infection. Turning to the study itself: Unpaired chains resulted from sequencing bulk RNA of unsorted whole blood.

Germline values: CDR1 ENHRY, CDR2 SYGVKD. Trimming removed 3 bases at V and 4 bases at J, with 12 bases between. The CDR3 totals 15 residues. Separate cDNA molecules each had unique molecular identifiers attached to them. One entry per CDR3 protein, called by TCRdb with MiXCR from the 5' RACE reads. The repertoire has approximately 27,000 distinct CDR3 sequences, about 4.6% of them found once; the top ten carry roughly 12%. The study, taken as a whole, reports: Lookups in VDJdb leaned toward anti-spike CD8 responses and missed private and CD4 specificities.

Comment on this clonotype: Its cognate antigen is unknown.

Sequencing was performed on whole blood. The clonotype comes from an adult who was a healthcare worker with PCR-confirmed SARS-CoV-2 infection or an uninfected control (not recorded which). This chain connects TRBV10-3 to TRBJ2-2, with a weak D call TRBD2 (6 bases). In nucleotides, the CDR3 is TGTGCCATCAGTGACCCGCGGGGAGGCACCGGGGAGCTGTTTTTT. The encoded protein is CAISDPRGGTGELFF.